The clone carrying this T cell receptor (beta chain) was counted a few times. The antigen is not known. The sample is drawn from a study of neurological immune-mediated disorders. Whole-study findings and limits: For the multiple sclerosis repertoire cluster, no association with any clinical or MRI feature was found.

TCRdb reprocessed the 5' RACE reads via MiXCR and lists one record per CDR3 protein. The sample has some 65,000 distinct CDR3 sequences; 3.5% to 4.5% are singletons. It was from 2 million PBMCs stored at -80 C that the unsorted libraries were obtained. The CDR3 spans 14 residues. Germline CDR1 reads DFQATT; CDR2 reads SNEGSKA (reference sequence). Deletions cut 5 bases from V and 10 bases from J, with 21 bases between. The material sequenced was PBMCs. The chain combines TRBV20-1 with TRBJ2-4; possible D gene TRBD1, 7 bases. The clonotype comes from a man aged 50 to 59 with multiple sclerosis. Here the CDR3 reads CSARGGGRLEIQYF. The CDR3 nucleotides read TGCAGTGCTCGTGGAGGGGGCAGGTTGGAAATTCAGTACTTC.